The sample holds one count of the clone carrying this T cell receptor (beta chain). The sample comes from a study of blood T cell repertoires in COVID-19. As for the study in general: Material from acute and convalescent COVID-19 was sourced from the United States, Italy and Spain. T cells, B-cell-depleted T cells, or PBMCs provided the cDNA or gDNA that served as material.

As originally analysed: Amplification of reference gene primers was used by the study to estimate nucleated cell counts. Assay used: immunoSEQ multiplex PCR; TCRdb lists only in-frame clones, some missing. V and J calls and clone size come straight from that table; D and trimming were deduced from the DNA. Of hundreds of thousands of clones in the sample, around nine tenths were seen once. The CDR3 sequence is 15 residues long. CDR1 is SEHNR, CDR2 FQNEAQ, per germline (reference sequence). The germline V and J ends were trimmed by 5 bases and 3 bases, with 14 bases remaining between them. The source material was peripheral blood. This receptor was identified in a woman younger than 35 who had recovered from COVID-19. The J gene is TRBJ2-1, the V gene TRBV7-9; perhaps TRBD1 as D (6 bases). CDR3 residues: CASSALGHLYNEQFF. The CDR3 DNA is TGTGCCAGCAGCGCCCTGGGACATCTCTACAATGAGCAGTTCTTC.